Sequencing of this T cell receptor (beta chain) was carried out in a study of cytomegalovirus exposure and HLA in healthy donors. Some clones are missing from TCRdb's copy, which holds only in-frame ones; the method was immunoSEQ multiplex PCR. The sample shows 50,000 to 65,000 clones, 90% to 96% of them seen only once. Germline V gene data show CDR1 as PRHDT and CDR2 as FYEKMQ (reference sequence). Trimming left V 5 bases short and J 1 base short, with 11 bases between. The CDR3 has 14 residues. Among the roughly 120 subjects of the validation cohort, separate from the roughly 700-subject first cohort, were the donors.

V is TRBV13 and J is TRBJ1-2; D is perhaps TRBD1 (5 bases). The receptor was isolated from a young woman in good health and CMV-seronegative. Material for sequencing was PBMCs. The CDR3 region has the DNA TGTGCCAGCAGCCTGGGGGGTGGTAACTATGGCTACACCTTC. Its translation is CASSLGGGNYGYTF.